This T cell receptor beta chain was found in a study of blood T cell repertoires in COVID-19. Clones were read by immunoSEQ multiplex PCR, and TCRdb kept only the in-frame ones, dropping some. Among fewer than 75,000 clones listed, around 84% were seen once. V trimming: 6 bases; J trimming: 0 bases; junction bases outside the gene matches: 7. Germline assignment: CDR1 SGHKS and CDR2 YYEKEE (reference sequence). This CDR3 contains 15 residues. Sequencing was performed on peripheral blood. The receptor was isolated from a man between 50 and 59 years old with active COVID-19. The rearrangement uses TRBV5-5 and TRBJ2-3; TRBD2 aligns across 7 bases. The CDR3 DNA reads TGTGCCAGCACGCGGGCTAGCGGTAGCACAGATACGCAGTATTTT. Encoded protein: CASTRASGSTDTQYF. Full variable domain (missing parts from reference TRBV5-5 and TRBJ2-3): DAGVTQSPTHLIKTRGQQVTLRCSPISGHKSVSWYQQVLGQGPQFIFQYYEKEERGRGNFPDRFSARQFPNYSSELNVNALLLGDSALYLCASTRASGSTDTQYFGPGTRLTVL.